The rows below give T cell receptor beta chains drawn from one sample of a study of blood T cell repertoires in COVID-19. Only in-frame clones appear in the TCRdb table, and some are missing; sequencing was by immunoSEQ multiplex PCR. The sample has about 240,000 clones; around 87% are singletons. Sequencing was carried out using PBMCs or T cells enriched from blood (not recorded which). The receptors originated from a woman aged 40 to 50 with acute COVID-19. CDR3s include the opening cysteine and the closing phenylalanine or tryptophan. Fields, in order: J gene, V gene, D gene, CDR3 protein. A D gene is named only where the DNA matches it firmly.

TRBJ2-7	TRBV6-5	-	CASSPGTFYEQYF
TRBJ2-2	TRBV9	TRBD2	CASSLGLAENTGELFF
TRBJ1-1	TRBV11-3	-	CASSLDPDSREAFF
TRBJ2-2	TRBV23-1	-	CASSSRVYTGELFF
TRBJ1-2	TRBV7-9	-	CASSYDSYNYGYTF
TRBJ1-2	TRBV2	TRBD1	CASSGRQGVNYGYTF
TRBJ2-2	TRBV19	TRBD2	CASSMPAGVPGELFF
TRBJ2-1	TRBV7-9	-	CASINFQGYNEQFF
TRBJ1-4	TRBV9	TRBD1	CASSVSSQTWTGKGEKLFF
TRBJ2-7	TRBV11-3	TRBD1	CASSTQRQGSHEQYF
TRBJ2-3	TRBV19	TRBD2	CASSILAGDHTQYF
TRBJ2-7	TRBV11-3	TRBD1	CASSPDRNPYEQYF
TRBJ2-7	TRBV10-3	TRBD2	CAISEGGGPYEQYF
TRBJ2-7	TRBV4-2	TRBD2	CASSQDLTGTSVYEQYF
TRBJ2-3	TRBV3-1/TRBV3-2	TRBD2	CASTGAGKDTQYF
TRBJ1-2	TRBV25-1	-	CASKQGAYGYTF
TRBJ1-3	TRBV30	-	CAWSTERSGNTIYF
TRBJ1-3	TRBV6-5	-	CASRRGLENTIYF
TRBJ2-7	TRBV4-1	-	CASSQEIASEQYF
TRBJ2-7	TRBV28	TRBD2	CASRGPGLGKYEQYF
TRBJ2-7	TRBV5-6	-	CASSPGGGAYEQYF
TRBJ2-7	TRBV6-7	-	CASSYSKPESSYEQYF
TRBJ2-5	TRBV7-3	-	CASSLHRGETQYF
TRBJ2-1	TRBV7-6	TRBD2	CASSLLAGESEQFF
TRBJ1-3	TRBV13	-	CASSLLAGNTIYF
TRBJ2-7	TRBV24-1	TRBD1	CATNPGQGIEQYF
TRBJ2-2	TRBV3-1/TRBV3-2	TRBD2	CASSQAQREIGGELFF
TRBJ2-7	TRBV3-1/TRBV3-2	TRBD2	CASSRGLSYEQYF
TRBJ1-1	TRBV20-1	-	CSARVEETGLF
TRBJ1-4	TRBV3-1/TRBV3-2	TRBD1	CASSQSGTGVEKLFF
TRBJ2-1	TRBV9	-	CASSDMSNEQFF
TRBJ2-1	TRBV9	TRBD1	CASSVGQGAYEQFF
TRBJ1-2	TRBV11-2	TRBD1	CASSPRQGRDGYTF
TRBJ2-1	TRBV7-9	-	CASSGSSYNEQFF
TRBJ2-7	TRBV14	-	CASSQYAGRPYEQYF
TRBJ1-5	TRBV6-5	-	CASQTGEGQPQHF
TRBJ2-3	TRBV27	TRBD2	CASSLDRLAGKSTDTQYF